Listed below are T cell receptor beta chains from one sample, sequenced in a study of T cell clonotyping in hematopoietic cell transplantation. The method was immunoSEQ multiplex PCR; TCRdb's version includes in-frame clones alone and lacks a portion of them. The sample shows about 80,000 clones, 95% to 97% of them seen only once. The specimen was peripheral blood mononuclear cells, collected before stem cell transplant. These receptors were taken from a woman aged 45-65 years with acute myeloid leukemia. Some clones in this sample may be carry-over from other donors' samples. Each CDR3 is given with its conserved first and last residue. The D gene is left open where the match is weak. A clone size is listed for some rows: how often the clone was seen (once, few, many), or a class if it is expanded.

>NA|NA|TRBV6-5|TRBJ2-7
TGTGCCAGCATGCAGGTGGGGGAGCAGTACTTC
CASMQVGEQYF
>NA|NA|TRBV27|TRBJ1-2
TGTGCCAGCAGTTTAGAGGGGCCCTATGGCTACACCTTC
CASSLEGPYGYTF
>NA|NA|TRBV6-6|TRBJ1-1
TGTGCCAGCAGGACCCCCGGACAGCTCGAAGCTTTCTTT
CASRTPGQLEAFF
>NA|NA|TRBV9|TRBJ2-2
TGTGCCAGCAGCGTAGCTATCAACACCGGGGAGCTGTTTTTT
CASSVAINTGELFF
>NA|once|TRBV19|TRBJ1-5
TGTGCCAGTAGTATCGGAAGGGAGCGGGGCAATCAGCCCCAGCATTTT
CASSIGRERGNQPQHF
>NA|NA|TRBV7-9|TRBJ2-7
TGTGCCAGCAGCCATAGGCAACAGACTGAATACGAGCAGTACTTC
CASSHRQQTEYEQYF
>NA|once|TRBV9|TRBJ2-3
TGTGCCAGCAGCGTAGCTGCTGGGGCGGCAGATACGCAGTATTTT
CASSVAAGAADTQYF
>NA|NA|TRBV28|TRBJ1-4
TGTGCCAGCAGTTTATGGGGTGGGACTAATGAAAAACTGTTTTTT
CASSLWGGTNEKLFF
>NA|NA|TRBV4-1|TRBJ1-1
TGCGCCAGCAGCCAAGAGGGTGGGGCTTTCTTT
CASSQEGGAFF
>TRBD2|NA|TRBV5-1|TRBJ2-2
TGCGCCAGCGCGGGACTAGCTGACACCGGGGAGCTGTTTTTT
CASAGLADTGELFF